The rows below give T cell receptor beta chains drawn from one sample of a study of blood T cell repertoires in COVID-19. Profiling relied on immunoSEQ multiplex PCR, and the TCRdb table lists in-frame clones only, not all of them. This table holds 80,000 to 95,000 clones, 91% found once. Material: peripheral blood. Receptor source: a human donor with active COVID-19. The donor label of this sample is uncertain. CDR3s include the opening cysteine and the closing phenylalanine or tryptophan. Each record gives: V gene, D gene, J gene, CDR3 length, clone size, CDR3 protein, CDR3 DNA. The D gene is left open where the match is weak. Size values are once, few and many counts, or a class for expanded clones, and some rows have none.

V: TRBV5-6
D: -
J: TRBJ2-3
length: 15
size: -
CDR3: CASSYSGLPTDTQYF
DNA: TGTGCCAGCAGCTATAGTGGTCTACCAACAGATACGCAGTATTTT

V: TRBV2
D: -
J: TRBJ1-6
length: 15
size: -
CDR3: CASSELWQGNSPLHF
DNA: TGTGCCAGCAGTGAATTGTGGCAGGGGAATTCACCCCTCCACTTT

V: TRBV11-2
D: -
J: TRBJ1-6
length: 13
size: -
CDR3: CASSSAGGDPLHF
DNA: TGTGCCAGCAGCTCCGCTGGGGGGGACCCCCTCCACTTT

V: TRBV5-1
D: -
J: TRBJ1-1
length: 12
size: -
CDR3: CASSFLNTEAFF
DNA: TGCGCCAGCAGCTTTCTTAACACTGAAGCTTTCTTT

V: TRBV7-8
D: TRBD1
J: TRBJ2-5
length: 13
size: once
CDR3: CASSPGTEETQYF
DNA: TGTGCCAGCAGCCCCGGGACAGAAGAGACCCAGTACTTC

V: TRBV5-1
D: TRBD1
J: TRBJ1-2
length: 14
size: -
CDR3: CASSSGTGVQGYTF
DNA: TGCGCCAGCAGCTCCGGGACAGGGGTTCAAGGCTACACCTTC

V: TRBV2
D: TRBD2
J: TRBJ2-7
length: 14
size: -
CDR3: CASSPLAGDYEQYF
DNA: TGTGCCAGCAGCCCACTAGCGGGGGATTACGAGCAGTACTTC

V: TRBV7-9
D: TRBD1
J: TRBJ2-1
length: 13
size: -
CDR3: CASTPGQGSEQFF
DNA: TGTGCCAGCACCCCGGGACAGGGTAGTGAGCAGTTCTTC

V: TRBV11-2
D: -
J: TRBJ2-7
length: 13
size: -
CDR3: CASSLPGSYEQYF
DNA: TGTGCCAGCAGCTTACCAGGTTCCTACGAGCAGTACTTC

V: TRBV9
D: TRBD2
J: TRBJ2-5
length: 16
size: -
CDR3: CASSAQGLASGETQYF
DNA: TGTGCCAGCAGCGCCCAGGGACTAGCGAGCGGGGAGACCCAGTACTTC

V: TRBV5-8
D: TRBD1
J: TRBJ2-3
length: 15
size: -
CDR3: CASSFDRGRADTQYF
DNA: TGTGCCAGCAGCTTCGACAGGGGGCGCGCAGATACGCAGTATTTT

V: TRBV28
D: -
J: TRBJ1-2
length: 13
size: -
CDR3: CATTEVGNYGYTF
DNA: TGTGCCACCACCGAGGTGGGTAACTATGGCTACACCTTC

V: TRBV5-1
D: TRBD1
J: TRBJ2-7
length: 15
size: -
CDR3: CASSLAGTGLYEQYF
DNA: TGCGCCAGCAGCTTGGCCGGGACAGGGCTGTACGAGCAGTACTTC

V: TRBV12-3/TRBV12-4
D: TRBD1
J: TRBJ2-2
length: 13
size: -
CDR3: CASRTGGTGELFF
DNA: TGTGCCAGCAGGACAGGGGGCACCGGGGAGCTGTTTTTT

V: TRBV6-4
D: TRBD2
J: TRBJ2-1
length: 13
size: -
CDR3: CASSEGLADEQFF
DNA: TGTGCCAGCAGTGAGGGGCTAGCGGACGAGCAGTTCTTC

V: TRBV4-1
D: TRBD1
J: TRBJ2-2
length: 14
size: -
CDR3: CASRQQGATGELFF
DNA: TGCGCCAGCAGACAACAGGGGGCTACCGGGGAGCTGTTTTTT

V: TRBV19
D: TRBD1
J: TRBJ2-1
length: 15
size: -
CDR3: CASSPLGTGDNEQFF
DNA: TGTGCCAGTAGCCCCCTCGGGACAGGGGACAATGAGCAGTTCTTC

V: TRBV28
D: TRBD1
J: TRBJ1-4
length: 16
size: -
CDR3: CASSSSGQGLDEKLFF
DNA: TGTGCCAGCAGTTCCTCGGGACAGGGGTTGGATGAAAAACTGTTTTTT

V: TRBV11-3
D: TRBD1
J: TRBJ1-1
length: 13
size: -
CDR3: CASSSHRGTEAFF
DNA: TGTGCCAGCAGCTCCCACAGGGGGACTGAAGCTTTCTTT

V: TRBV5-8
D: -
J: TRBJ2-3
length: 15
size: -
CDR3: CASSPMGAGVGTQYF
DNA: TGTGCCAGCAGCCCCATGGGGGCAGGGGTGGGTACGCAGTATTTT

V: TRBV29-1
D: TRBD2
J: TRBJ2-2
length: 18
size: -
CDR3: CSVTGLAGQGANTGELFF
DNA: TGCAGCGTTACGGGACTAGCGGGTCAAGGAGCCAACACCGGGGAGCTGTTTTTT

V: TRBV29-1
D: -
J: TRBJ1-2
length: 12
size: -
CDR3: CSVQGFYYGYTF
DNA: TGCAGCGTTCAGGGGTTTTACTATGGCTACACCTTC

V: TRBV5-5
D: TRBD2
J: TRBJ2-3
length: 18
size: -
CDR3: CASSFSAIRGGPGDTQYF
DNA: TGTGCCAGCAGCTTTTCGGCTATTCGGGGGGGACCAGGGGATACGCAGTATTTT

V: TRBV18
D: TRBD1
J: TRBJ2-7
length: 14
size: -
CDR3: CASSGTGGIYEQYF
DNA: TGTGCCAGCTCGGGGACAGGGGGCATCTACGAGCAGTACTTC

V: TRBV14
D: -
J: TRBJ2-5
length: 11
size: -
CDR3: CASITLGTQHF
DNA: TGTGCCAGCATCACCTTAGGGACACAACACTTC

V: TRBV7-8
D: -
J: TRBJ2-1
length: 15
size: -
CDR3: CASLTTGTSYNEQFF
DNA: TGTGCCAGCCTGACGACAGGGACTTCTTACAATGAGCAGTTCTTC

V: TRBV29-1
D: -
J: TRBJ2-3
length: 14
size: -
CDR3: CSVVGGASTDTQYF
DNA: TGCAGCGTCGTCGGGGGTGCTAGCACAGATACGCAGTATTTT

V: TRBV6-5
D: TRBD2
J: TRBJ2-3
length: 15
size: -
CDR3: CASKRTSGFTDTQYF
DNA: TGTGCCAGCAAGAGGACTAGCGGATTCACAGATACGCAGTATTTT

V: TRBV5-1
D: -
J: TRBJ1-6
length: 16
size: -
CDR3: CASSLDAGANNSPLHF
DNA: TGCGCCAGCAGCTTGGATGCAGGGGCCAACAATTCACCCCTCCACTTT

V: TRBV3-1/TRBV3-2
D: -
J: TRBJ1-1
length: 16
size: -
CDR3: CASSQAAERENTEAFF
DNA: TGTGCCAGCAGCCAAGCGGCGGAGAGAGAGAACACTGAAGCTTTCTTT

V: TRBV14
D: -
J: TRBJ1-3
length: 14
size: -
CDR3: CASSPYGARGSIYF
DNA: TGTGCCAGCAGCCCCTATGGGGCCAGGGGCTCCATATATTTT

V: TRBV15
D: TRBD1
J: TRBJ1-5
length: 14
size: -
CDR3: CATSREGGDQPQHF
DNA: TGTGCCACCAGCAGAGAAGGGGGCGATCAGCCCCAGCATTTT

V: TRBV9
D: TRBD2
J: TRBJ2-1
length: 17
size: once
CDR3: CASSVEGGGAGSDEQFF
DNA: TGTGCCAGCAGCGTAGAGGGCGGGGGGGCCGGTTCCGATGAGCAGTTCTTC

V: TRBV7-6
D: TRBD2
J: TRBJ2-2
length: 15
size: -
CDR3: CASSLAGGHTGELFF
DNA: TGTGCCAGCAGCCTAGCGGGGGGGCATACCGGGGAGCTGTTTTTT

V: TRBV4-1
D: -
J: TRBJ1-4
length: 14
size: once
CDR3: CASSQDSTNEKLFF
DNA: TGCGCCAGCAGCCAAGACAGTACTAATGAAAAACTGTTTTTT

V: TRBV11-2
D: -
J: TRBJ2-7
length: 14
size: -
CDR3: CASSFRSSTYEQYF
DNA: TGTGCCAGCAGCTTCCGGTCTAGCACCTACGAGCAGTACTTC

V: TRBV5-1
D: -
J: TRBJ2-2
length: 14
size: -
CDR3: CASSLTGYTGELFF
DNA: TGCGCCAGCAGCCTGACAGGATACACCGGGGAGCTGTTTTTT

V: TRBV18
D: TRBD2
J: TRBJ2-1
length: 19
size: -
CDR3: CASSQRTSGGASPPNEQFF
DNA: TGTGCCAGCTCACAGAGGACTAGCGGGGGAGCATCCCCTCCGAATGAGCAGTTCTTC

V: TRBV2
D: -
J: TRBJ2-5
length: 14
size: once
CDR3: CASSDLAPQETQYF
DNA: TGTGCCAGCAGTGATCTAGCGCCCCAAGAGACCCAGTACTTC

V: TRBV7-8
D: -
J: TRBJ2-2
length: 13
size: -
CDR3: CASSSLNTGELFF
DNA: TGTGCCAGCAGCTCCTTAAACACCGGGGAGCTGTTTTTT

V: TRBV29-1
D: -
J: TRBJ2-7
length: 11
size: -
CDR3: CSVEGAGEQYF
DNA: TGCAGCGTTGAAGGGGCGGGCGAGCAGTACTTC

V: TRBV7-8
D: -
J: TRBJ2-3
length: 15
size: -
CDR3: CASSLGGLSTDTQYF
DNA: TGTGCCAGCAGCTTAGGGGGCCTTAGCACAGATACGCAGTATTTT

V: TRBV5-4
D: TRBD2
J: TRBJ2-3
length: 11
size: -
CDR3: CASSQAGAQYF
DNA: TGTGCCAGCAGTCAGGCGGGGGCGCAGTATTTT

V: TRBV9
D: -
J: TRBJ2-2
length: 17
size: -
CDR3: CASSVRLEAPNTGELFF
DNA: TGTGCCAGCAGCGTCAGGTTGGAAGCCCCGAACACCGGGGAGCTGTTTTTT

V: TRBV5-1
D: -
J: TRBJ1-4
length: 14
size: -
CDR3: CASSPAVSYEKLFF
DNA: TGCGCCAGCAGCCCGGCGGTGTCGTATGAAAAACTGTTTTTT

V: TRBV28
D: TRBD1
J: TRBJ2-1
length: 14
size: -
CDR3: CATNGQGATNEQFF
DNA: TGTGCCACCAACGGGCAGGGGGCTACCAATGAGCAGTTCTTC

V: TRBV2
D: -
J: TRBJ2-3
length: 16
size: -
CDR3: CASRPLWGGASDTQYF
DNA: TGTGCCAGCAGGCCTTTATGGGGGGGGGCCTCAGATACGCAGTATTTT

V: TRBV12-5
D: TRBD1
J: TRBJ1-1
length: 17
size: -
CDR3: CASGLVRQGAVDTEAFF
DNA: TGTGCTAGTGGTTTGGTCCGACAGGGGGCTGTGGACACTGAAGCTTTCTTT

V: TRBV3-1/TRBV3-2
D: TRBD2
J: TRBJ2-3
length: 16
size: -
CDR3: CASSRQGLARGDTQYF
DNA: TGTGCCAGCAGCCGACAGGGACTAGCTCGTGGTGATACGCAGTATTTT

V: TRBV5-4
D: -
J: TRBJ1-2
length: 17
size: -
CDR3: CASSLRGSIRRSEGYTF
DNA: TGTGCCAGCAGCTTGAGGGGCTCGATTCGGCGGTCGGAGGGCTACACCTTC

V: TRBV19
D: TRBD1
J: TRBJ1-3
length: 16
size: -
CDR3: CASSPPTGGVGNTIYF
DNA: TGTGCCAGTAGTCCCCCCACAGGGGGCGTTGGAAACACCATATATTTT

V: TRBV7-2
D: TRBD1
J: TRBJ1-5
length: 14
size: few
CDR3: CASSFGQGDQPQHF
DNA: TGTGCCAGCAGCTTCGGACAGGGGGATCAGCCCCAGCATTTT

V: TRBV11-2
D: TRBD1
J: TRBJ1-4
length: 15
size: -
CDR3: CASSSGQGAGEKLFF
DNA: TGTGCCAGCAGCTCGGGACAGGGCGCGGGTGAAAAACTGTTTTTT

V: TRBV5-1
D: -
J: TRBJ2-3
length: 12
size: -
CDR3: CASSLSADTQYF
DNA: TGCGCCAGCAGCTTGTCAGCGGATACGCAGTATTTT

V: TRBV6-6
D: -
J: TRBJ2-6
length: 15
size: -
CDR3: CASRDTGTGANVLTF
DNA: TGTGCCAGCAGGGATACAGGGACTGGGGCCAACGTCCTGACTTTC

V: TRBV5-1
D: -
J: TRBJ2-3
length: 15
size: once
CDR3: CASSLAGSSTDTQYF
DNA: TGCGCCAGCAGCTTAGCGGGTTCTAGCACAGATACGCAGTATTTT

V: TRBV9
D: TRBD2
J: TRBJ2-1
length: 18
size: -
CDR3: CASSEGLAGGTSYNEQFF
DNA: TGTGCCAGCAGCGAGGGACTAGCGGGGGGTACCTCCTACAATGAGCAGTTCTTC

V: TRBV4-2
D: -
J: TRBJ1-2
length: 17
size: -
CDR3: CASSQEGGAPGVYGYTF
DNA: TGTGCCAGCAGCCAAGAAGGGGGGGCCCCGGGGGTCTATGGCTACACCTTC

V: TRBV11-3
D: -
J: TRBJ2-2
length: 16
size: -
CDR3: CASSPGSPRGTGELFF
DNA: TGTGCCAGCAGCCCGGGGAGCCCCCGAGGAACCGGGGAGCTGTTTTTT